Following are 19 T cell receptor beta chains from one sample sequenced in a study of graft-versus-host responses after intestinal transplantation. Intraepithelial and lamina propria lymphocytes were released after the graft tissue was processed. Clones were read by immunoSEQ multiplex PCR, and TCRdb kept only the in-frame ones, dropping some. The sample carries roughly 16,000 clones, 65% to 90% recorded once. This sample comprised ileum tissue, obtained about 86 weeks after intestinal transplantation. The receptor set was obtained from a human patient who received an intestinal transplant, so some T cells may come from the graft donor.

The rearrangement joins TRBV5-1 to TRBJ2-7; tentative D call: TRBD2 (7 bases). The V end lost 3 bases, the J end lost 1 base, and 20 bases lay between the germline ends. There are 17 residues in the CDR3. Germline CDR1 SGHRS, CDR2 YFSETQ. CDR3 protein: CASSSLDGGGRSYEQYF. In nucleotides, the CDR3 is TGCGCCAGCAGCTCACTGGACGGGGGCGGGAGATCCTACGAGCAGTACTTC.

This chain joins TRBV19 and TRBJ1-5, with D possibly being TRBD1 (6 bases). V was trimmed by 6 bases and J by 4 bases, leaving 13 bases between them. Germline V lookup: CDR1 LNHDA, CDR2 SQIVND (reference sequence). CDR3 length equals 14 residues. As DNA, the CDR3 is TGTGCCAGTAGCACGCGGACAGAGAATCAGCCCCAGCATTTT. It translates to CASSTRTENQPQHF.

The chain carries TRBV2 and TRBJ1-5, with D maybe TRBD1 (5 bases). The V gene lost 1 base and the J gene lost 0 bases, with 10 bases spanning the gap. This CDR3 spans 16 amino acids. Per germline, CDR1 SNHLY and CDR2 FYNNEI. The CDR3 DNA follows: TGTGCCAGCAGTGAAGGGGGACGGGTTAGCAATCAGCCCCAGCATTTT. Translating gives CASSEGGRVSNQPQHF.

This clone was observed a handful of times. The chain is built from TRBV19 and TRBJ1-2; 9 nucleotides align to TRBD1. The J segment lost 4 bases and the V segment lost 8 bases, leaving 5 bases of the junction unmatched. Germline loops: CDR1 LNHDA, CDR2 SQIVND (reference sequence). The CDR3 runs 13 residues. CDR3 loop: CASGDRVLYGYTF. The DNA of the CDR3 is TGTGCCAGTGGGGACAGGGTACTCTATGGCTACACCTTC.

CDR3 sequence: CASSFERGLDSPLHF. The DNA of the CDR3 is TGTGCCAGCAGCTTCGAGCGGGGTTTGGATTCACCCCTCCACTTT. The chain is built from TRBV5-4 and TRBJ1-6; the D is unclear. This CDR3 comprises 15 residues. The germline V gene has CDR1 SGHNT and CDR2 YYREEE (reference sequence). Trimming stripped 2 bases from V and 8 bases from J, with 14 bases between.

The chain carries TRBV2 and TRBJ1-5; a weak D match, TRBD1 (5 bases). The CDR3 covers 15 residues. The ends were cut back, 1 base at V and 4 bases at J, with 11 bases in the middle. The germline V gene encodes CDR1 SNHLY and CDR2 FYNNEI. CDR3: CASSEGDRGNQPQHF. CDR3 bases: TGTGCCAGCAGTGAAGGGGATAGGGGAAATCAGCCCCAGCATTTT.

This clone was seen only once. The chain carries TRBV7-9 and TRBJ1-2, with 9 positions matching TRBD1. The germline V gene encodes CDR1 SEHNR and CDR2 FQNEAQ (reference sequence). This CDR3 region has 15 residues. J gave up 4 bases and V 6 bases, and 9 bases lay outside the gene matches. The CDR3 sequence: CASSFPDRGAYGYTF. The CDR3 nucleotides are TGTGCCAGCAGTTTTCCGGACAGGGGAGCCTATGGCTACACCTTC.

The rearrangement links TRBV15 to TRBJ2-5; 10 nucleotides match TRBD2. This CDR3 is built from 15 residues. V gave up 0 bases and J gave up 5 bases; unmatched junction bases: 3. Germline values: CDR1 LNHNV, CDR2 YYDKDF (reference sequence). The chain's CDR3 is CATSRDSGGMETQYF. The CDR3 region has the DNA TGTGCCACCAGCAGAGATAGCGGGGGGATGGAGACCCAGTACTTC.

The rearrangement uses TRBV2 and TRBJ2-7; 9 bases are a match to TRBD1. J was trimmed by 4 bases and V by 0 bases; bases with no gene match: 10. The CDR3 has 17 amino acids. Germline V gives CDR1 SNHLY, CDR2 FYNNEI. CDR3 nucleotides: TGTGCCAGCAGTGAAGCGCCTGTCCGGGACAGGGCGTACGAGCAGTACTTC. It is translated as CASSEAPVRDRAYEQYF.

This clone appeared once. The rearrangement links TRBV19 to TRBJ1-1; 10 bases map to TRBD1. The CDR3 runs to 14 residues. V was clipped by 5 bases and J by 5 bases; unmatched bases: 5. Germline CDR1 LNHDA, CDR2 SQIVND (reference sequence). The CDR3 bases are TGTGCCAGTAGTGGGGGACAGGGGAGAACTGAAGCTTTCTTT. It yields the protein CASSGGQGRTEAFF.

The gene calls are TRBV27 and TRBJ1-1, with D tentatively TRBD1 (5 bases). Trimming stripped 5 bases from V and 0 bases from J, with 13 bases between. Germline V CDR1 and CDR2: MNHEY, SMNVEV (reference sequence). CDR3 length: 15 amino acids. The CDR3: CASSPGTPMNTEAFF. CDR3 bases: TGTGCCAGCAGTCCTGGGACCCCCATGAACACTGAAGCTTTCTTT.

The chain links TRBV6-1 to TRBJ1-4; D call uncertain. V was cut by 5 bases and J by 6 bases, with 10 bases left in between. CDR3 length equals 13 residues. Germline V gene sequence: CDR1 MNHNS, CDR2 SASEGT. The CDR3 loop reads CASSSRFHEKLFF. In DNA, the CDR3 is TGTGCCAGCAGTAGCAGGTTCCATGAAAAACTGTTTTTT.

The chain links TRBV5-1 to TRBJ1-5; D possibly corresponds to TRBD1 (6 bases). Trimming took 6 bases from V and 5 from J, leaving 15 bases between them. Germline V lookup: CDR1 SGHRS, CDR2 YFSETQ. The CDR3 covers 14 residues. The CDR3 is CASNAGEFDQPQHF. The CDR3 nucleotides read TGCGCCAGCAATGCAGGGGAGTTCGATCAGCCCCAGCATTTT.

The rearrangement uses TRBV9 and TRBJ2-1; D possibly corresponds to TRBD2 (5 bases). From germline, CDR1 is SGDLS and CDR2 YYNGEE. The CDR3 loop spans 15 amino acids. V was cut by 3 bases and J by 5 bases, with 15 bases left in between. CDR3 region: CASSEAGQLHNEQFF. The CDR3 coding sequence is TGTGCCAGCAGCGAGGCGGGCCAACTCCACAATGAGCAGTTCTTC. Together with reference TRBV9 and TRBJ2-1, the CDR3 gives the full variable domain: DSGVTQTPKHLITATGQRVTLRCSPRSGDLSVYWYQQSLDQGLQFLIQYYNGEERAKGNILERFSAQQFPDLHSELNLSSLELGDSALYFCASSEAGQLHNEQFFGPGTRLTVL.

This CDR3 is CASSLSGDTQYF. The CDR3, as DNA: TGTGCCAGCAGCTTATCCGGAGATACGCAGTATTTT. V and J are TRBV7-2 and TRBJ2-3; D is ambiguous. CDR1 SGHTA and CDR2 FQGNSA come from the germline V gene. The V end was cut by 2 bases, the J end by 5 bases, with 5 bases between. The CDR3 runs to 12 residues.

The V gene is TRBV5-1, the J gene TRBJ1-2, with D perhaps matching TRBD1 (5 bases). The ends were cut back, 4 bases at V and 2 bases at J, with 9 bases in the middle. Germline V gene sequence: CDR1 SGHRS, CDR2 YFSETQ. The CDR3 extends over 13 amino acids. The CDR3 sequence: CASSPTGNYGYTF. The CDR3 nucleotides read TGCGCCAGCAGCCCTACAGGCAACTATGGCTACACCTTC.

V and J are TRBV19 and TRBJ2-1, with D maybe TRBD2 (5 bases). This CDR3 is built from 13 residues. Germline V gene sequence: CDR1 LNHDA, CDR2 SQIVND (reference sequence). V was clipped by 4 bases and J by 3 bases, with 7 bases between them. CDR3 coding DNA: TGTGCCAGTAGTACCGGGATCTACAATGAGCAGTTCTTC. Encoded protein: CASSTGIYNEQFF.

The chain combines TRBV2 with TRBJ1-1, with a weak D call TRBD1 (5 bases). The CDR3 runs to 12 residues. Trimming removed 8 bases from V and 1 base from J, with 8 bases in between. CDR1 is SNHLY, CDR2 FYNNEI, per germline. CDR3 sequence (DNA): TGTGCCAGCGGTGGACAGAACACTGAAGCTTTCTTT. It codes for CASGGQNTEAFF.

V and J are TRBV19 and TRBJ1-5, with a possible D match to TRBD1 (5 bases). The CDR3 sequence is 13 residues long. Looked up from germline, CDR1 is LNHDA and CDR2 is SQIVND (reference sequence). The V end was cut by 7 bases, the J end by 10 bases, with 17 bases between. The CDR3 DNA sequence: TGTGCCAGTAACCCGGGACGGACCAGACCCCAGCATTTT. Translation gives CASNPGRTRPQHF.